Presented here are 16 T cell receptor beta chains from one specimen sequenced in a study of blood T cells in healthy people across ages. A second PCR of about 7 to 12 cycles used a sample-barcoded 5' primer and a J-beta primer mix. TCRdb processed the 5' RACE reads anew with MiXCR; each CDR3 protein has one entry. The data contain roughly 2 million distinct CDR3 sequences, approximately 50% of them singletons. Sequencing used blood. These receptors all stem from a woman between 40 and 55 years old in good health.

This clonotype turned up a few times. The CDR3 loop reads CASTGPGSVGVETQYF. In nucleotides, the CDR3 is TGTGCCAGCACCGGCCCGGGGTCCGTAGGAGTAGAGACCCAGTACTTC. The rearrangement links TRBV27 to TRBJ2-5, with D tentatively TRBD2 (5 bases). The germline V gene has CDR1 MNHEY and CDR2 SMNVEV (reference sequence). The CDR3 spans 16 residues. V dropped 7 bases and J dropped 4 bases, with 22 bases sitting between them.

The V and J genes are TRBV19 and TRBJ1-5; the match to TRBD1 covers 9 bases. The CDR3 runs to 15 residues. The V and J ends lost 11 bases and 1 base, in that order; junction bases with no gene match: 9. Germline CDR1 LNHDA, CDR2 SQIVND (reference sequence). DNA of the CDR3: TGTGCCGGGGGGACAGGGAGGGCAAGCAATCAGCCCCAGCATTTT. Amino acid sequence: CAGGTGRASNQPQHF.

The chain combines TRBV7-9 with TRBJ2-5; no reliable D call. Germline CDR1 SEHNR, CDR2 FQNEAQ (reference sequence). V was trimmed by 6 bases and J by 11 bases, leaving 16 bases between them. This CDR3 comprises 12 residues. CDR3 bases: TGTGCCAGCAGACCCTTAGGCGATGAGCAGTACTTC. Its translation is CASRPLGDEQYF. The entire variable domain, with the rest obtained from reference TRBV7-9 and TRBJ2-5, is as follows: DTGVSQNPRHKITKRGQNVTFRCDPISEHNRLYWYRQTLGQGPEFLTYFQNEAQLEKSRLLSDRFSAERPKGSFSTLEIQRTEQGDSAMYLCASRPLGDEQYFGPGTRLLVL.

This clonotype was counted ten times or more. The chain combines TRBV7-2 with TRBJ2-5; D unresolved. Germline loops: CDR1 SGHTA, CDR2 FQGNSA. Trimming shortened V by 5 bases and J by 5 bases, and 9 bases separated the two germline ends. The CDR3 runs 12 residues. The CDR3 DNA reads TGTGCCAGCAGCCTACCTCCGGAGACCCAGTACTTC. Protein sequence: CASSLPPETQYF.

V gene TRBV28 combines with J gene TRBJ2-5; unclear D gene. This CDR3 has 13 residues. V dropped 1 base and J dropped 7 bases, with 10 bases sitting between them. From germline, CDR1 is MDHEN and CDR2 SYDVKM. For the CDR3, the DNA is TGTGCCAGCAGTTTATCGGCTGTTGGGACCCAGTACTTC. Encoded protein: CASSLSAVGTQYF.

V usage is TRBV7-2 and J usage is TRBJ2-5, with a weak D call TRBD1 (5 bases). TRBJ2-1 explains the end of the DNA better; the J call may be wrong. Germline V gives CDR1 SGHTA, CDR2 FQGNSA. This CDR3 is 13 amino acids long. CDR3 nucleotide sequence: TGTGCCAGCAAACTACGACAGCAAGAGACCCAGTTCTTC. This encodes CASKLRQQETQFF.

This chain connects TRBV4-3 to TRBJ1-2, with a possible D match to TRBD1 (5 bases). V gave up 0 bases and J gave up 0 bases, with 20 bases separating them. The CDR3 is made up of 19 amino acids. Germline CDR1 and CDR2: LGHNA and YSLEER. In nucleotides, the CDR3 is TGCGCCAGCAGCCAAGATTATCTACGGGACGGGAAAGCTAACTATGGCTACACCTTC. It is translated as CASSQDYLRDGKANYGYTF.

The gene calls are TRBV20-1 and TRBJ2-1; D gene unclear. The J call could be wrong; TRBJ2-7 is a better fit for the DNA end. The CDR3 extends over 15 amino acids. CDR1 is DFQATT and CDR2 is SNEGSKA in the germline V gene (reference sequence). CDR3: CSARPRPAFYNEQYF. The DNA of the CDR3 is TGCAGTGCTAGACCACGACCGGCCTTTTACAATGAGCAGTACTTC.

The chain couples TRBV4-2 to TRBJ2-4, with TRBD2 identical over 12 bases. V trimming: 6 bases; J trimming: 0 bases; junction bases outside the gene matches: 15. CDR1 is LGHNA and CDR2 is YNFKEQ in the germline V gene. The CDR3 is 20 residues long. CDR3 sequence reads: CASSPSLGLAGQLAKNIQYF. As DNA, the CDR3 is TGTGCCAGCAGTCCAAGCCTAGGACTAGCGGGGCAACTAGCCAAAAACATTCAGTACTTC.

Only a few counts were recorded for this clonotype. V gene TRBV6-5 combines with J gene TRBJ2-7; TRBD2 matches 9 bases. This CDR3 region has 16 residues. In germline, CDR1 is MNHEY, CDR2 SVGAGI. The junction had 13 bases not matched to a gene; V was cut back by 7 bases and J by 3 bases. The CDR3 sequence: CASIGRGGRLGYEQYF. DNA for the CDR3: TGTGCCAGCATAGGGCGGGGGGGCCGGTTAGGCTACGAGCAGTACTTC.

Only a few counts were recorded for this clonotype. This sequence joins TRBV5-1 and TRBJ1-4; TRBD1 might be the D (5 bases). The CDR3 spans 15 residues. Trimming took 3 bases from V and 4 from J, leaving 13 bases between them. The V gene's germline CDR1 is SGHRS and CDR2 YFSETQ. The CDR3 reads CASSSGGALNEKLFF. DNA of the CDR3: TGCGCCAGCAGCTCCGGCGGGGCGCTTAATGAAAAACTGTTTTTT.

This clonotype was seen just once. The chain joins TRBV12-3 or TRBV12-4 to TRBJ2-1, with D perhaps matching TRBD2 (5 bases). This CDR3 comprises 13 residues. V lost 6 bases, J lost 4 bases, and 10 bases lay in between. The CDR3 is CASRPLEYNEQFF. The CDR3 DNA follows: TGTGCCAGCAGGCCACTAGAATACAATGAGCAGTTCTTC.

This clonotype has just one count. J is TRBJ1-5 and V is TRBV20-1; D is undetermined. The CDR3 is 13 amino acids. V shed 3 bases and J shed 1 base, with 7 bases lying between them. Germline values: CDR1 DFQATT, CDR2 SNEGSKA (reference sequence). CDR3 residues: CSASLLSNQPQHF. In DNA form, the CDR3 reads TGCAGTGCTAGTTTGTTAAGCAATCAGCCCCAGCATTTT.

J is TRBJ1-2 and V is TRBV29-1, with D unclear. From germline, CDR1 is SQVTM and CDR2 ANQGSEA. Trimming shortened V by 0 bases and J by 3 bases, and 26 bases separated the two germline ends. This CDR3 is 19 amino acids long. Here the CDR3 DNA reads TGCAGCGTTGAAGAAGATCTGTGGGCAGGCGGCACCACTCACTATGGCTACACCTTC. This sequence encodes CSVEEDLWAGGTTHYGYTF. Filled out from reference TRBV29-1 and TRBJ1-2, the complete variable domain reads SAVISQKPSRDICQRGTSLTIQCQVDSQVTMMFWYRQQPGQSLTLIATANQGSEATYESGFVIDKFPISRPNLTFSTLTVSNMSPEDSSIYLCSVEEDLWAGGTTHYGYTFGSGTRLTVV.

As for this clonotype: One end of the junction does not line up with germline, which may come from a read error. The genes are TRBV20-1 and TRBJ2-3; 11 bases line up with TRBD2. CDR1 and CDR2 from the germline V gene are DFQATT and SNEGSKA (reference sequence). The CDR3 is made up of 17 amino acids. This CDR3 reads CSVRDLLGLAGTDTQYF. In nucleotides, the CDR3 is TGCAGTGTTAGAGATCTTTTGGGACTAGCGGGCACAGATACGCAGTATTTT.

V usage is TRBV5-6 and J usage is TRBJ2-7; weak D call: TRBD2 (6 bases). The CDR3 extends over 15 amino acids. Germline CDR1 and CDR2: SGHDT and YYEEEE. Trimming removed 4 bases at V and 10 bases at J, with 24 bases between. The CDR3 DNA sequence: TGTGCCAGCAGCGCCCGGGACTTTATGCAAGAGATCCAGTACTTC. Protein sequence: CASSARDFMQEIQYF. Variable domain in full (rest from reference TRBV5-6 and TRBJ2-7): DAGVTQSPTHLIKTRGQQVTLRCSPKSGHDTVSWYQQALGQGPQFIFQYYEEEERQRGNFPDRFSGHQFPNYSSELNVNALLLGDSALYLCASSARDFMQEIQYFGPGTRLTVT.